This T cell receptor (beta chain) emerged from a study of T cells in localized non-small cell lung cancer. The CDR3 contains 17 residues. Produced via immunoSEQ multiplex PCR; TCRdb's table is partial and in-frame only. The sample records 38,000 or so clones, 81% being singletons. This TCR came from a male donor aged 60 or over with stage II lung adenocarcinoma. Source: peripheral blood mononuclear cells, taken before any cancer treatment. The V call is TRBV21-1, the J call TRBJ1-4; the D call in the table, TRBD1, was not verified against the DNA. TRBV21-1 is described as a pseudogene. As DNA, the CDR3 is TGTGCCAGCAGTACGCCCTCCACAGGGTTGGCTAATGAAAAACTGTTTTTT. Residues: CASSTPSTGLANEKLFF.